The next 6 T cell receptor beta chains were all read from a single sample in a study of monozygotic twins with cystic fibrosis. Data came from immunoSEQ multiplex PCR; TCRdb stores just in-frame clones and leaves some out. The repertoire holds around 27,000 clones, with 90% as singletons. What was sequenced was blood. The receptors shown here come from a girl aged 2 to 10 with cystic fibrosis.

This sequence joins TRBV11-3 and TRBJ1-2; TRBD1 is a possible D gene (6 bases). This CDR3 is 16 amino acids long. V gave up 4 bases and J gave up 4 bases, with 19 bases separating them. Looked up from germline, CDR1 is SGHNT and CDR2 is YENEEA. The CDR3 nucleotides read TGTGCCAGCAGCTCGAGGGGGGGGAGTCTTGGCTATGGCTACACCTTC. Its translation is CASSSRGGSLGYGYTF.

The chain employs TRBV4-2 and TRBJ2-7; tentatively, D is TRBD2 (5 bases). V was pared by 3 bases and J by 0 bases, with 9 bases between. CDR1 and CDR2 (germline): LGHNA, YNFKEQ. The CDR3 extends over 14 amino acids. The CDR3, as DNA: TGTGCCAGCAGCCACACGGGGAGCTCCTACGAGCAGTACTTC. This translates into CASSHTGSSYEQYF.

The sample holds a few counts of this clone. The chain uses TRBV12-5 and TRBJ2-2, with 9 positions matching TRBD2. The CDR3 totals 15 residues. With 3 bases clipped from V and 2 bases from J, the junction kept 1 base outside the gene matches. CDR1 and CDR2 from the germline V gene are LGHNT and FRNRAP. CDR3 nucleotide sequence: TGTGCTAGTGGTTTAGGGACTAGCAACACCGGGGAGCTGTTTTTT. This codes for CASGLGTSNTGELFF.

The V call is TRBV7-9, the J call TRBJ1-2; D is perhaps TRBD1 (5 bases). The V gene lost 5 bases and the J gene lost 10 bases, with 17 bases spanning the gap. Germline V CDR1 and CDR2: SEHNR, FQNEAQ (reference sequence). This CDR3 region has 13 residues. The CDR3 DNA reads TGTGCCAGCAGCCAAGGGACCAGACAGTCCTACACCTTC. Encoded protein: CASSQGTRQSYTF.

V is TRBV6-1 and J is TRBJ2-5; the D is unclear. V lost 3 bases and J 13 bases, leaving 12 bases between the germline ends. CDR1 is MNHNS, CDR2 SASEGT, per germline. This CDR3 region has 11 residues. CDR3 protein: CASSDQPPGYF. In nucleotides, the CDR3 is TGTGCCAGCAGTGATCAACCCCCCGGGTACTTC.

The chain combines TRBV30 with TRBJ2-2; D gene unclear. Trimming stripped 4 bases from V and 0 bases from J, with 12 bases between. Germline V gene data show CDR1 as GTSNPN and CDR2 as SVGIG (reference sequence). CDR3 length: 15 residues. The CDR3 reads CAWKLELANTGELFF. Written as DNA, the CDR3 is TGTGCCTGGAAGTTGGAGCTCGCGAACACCGGGGAGCTGTTTTTT.